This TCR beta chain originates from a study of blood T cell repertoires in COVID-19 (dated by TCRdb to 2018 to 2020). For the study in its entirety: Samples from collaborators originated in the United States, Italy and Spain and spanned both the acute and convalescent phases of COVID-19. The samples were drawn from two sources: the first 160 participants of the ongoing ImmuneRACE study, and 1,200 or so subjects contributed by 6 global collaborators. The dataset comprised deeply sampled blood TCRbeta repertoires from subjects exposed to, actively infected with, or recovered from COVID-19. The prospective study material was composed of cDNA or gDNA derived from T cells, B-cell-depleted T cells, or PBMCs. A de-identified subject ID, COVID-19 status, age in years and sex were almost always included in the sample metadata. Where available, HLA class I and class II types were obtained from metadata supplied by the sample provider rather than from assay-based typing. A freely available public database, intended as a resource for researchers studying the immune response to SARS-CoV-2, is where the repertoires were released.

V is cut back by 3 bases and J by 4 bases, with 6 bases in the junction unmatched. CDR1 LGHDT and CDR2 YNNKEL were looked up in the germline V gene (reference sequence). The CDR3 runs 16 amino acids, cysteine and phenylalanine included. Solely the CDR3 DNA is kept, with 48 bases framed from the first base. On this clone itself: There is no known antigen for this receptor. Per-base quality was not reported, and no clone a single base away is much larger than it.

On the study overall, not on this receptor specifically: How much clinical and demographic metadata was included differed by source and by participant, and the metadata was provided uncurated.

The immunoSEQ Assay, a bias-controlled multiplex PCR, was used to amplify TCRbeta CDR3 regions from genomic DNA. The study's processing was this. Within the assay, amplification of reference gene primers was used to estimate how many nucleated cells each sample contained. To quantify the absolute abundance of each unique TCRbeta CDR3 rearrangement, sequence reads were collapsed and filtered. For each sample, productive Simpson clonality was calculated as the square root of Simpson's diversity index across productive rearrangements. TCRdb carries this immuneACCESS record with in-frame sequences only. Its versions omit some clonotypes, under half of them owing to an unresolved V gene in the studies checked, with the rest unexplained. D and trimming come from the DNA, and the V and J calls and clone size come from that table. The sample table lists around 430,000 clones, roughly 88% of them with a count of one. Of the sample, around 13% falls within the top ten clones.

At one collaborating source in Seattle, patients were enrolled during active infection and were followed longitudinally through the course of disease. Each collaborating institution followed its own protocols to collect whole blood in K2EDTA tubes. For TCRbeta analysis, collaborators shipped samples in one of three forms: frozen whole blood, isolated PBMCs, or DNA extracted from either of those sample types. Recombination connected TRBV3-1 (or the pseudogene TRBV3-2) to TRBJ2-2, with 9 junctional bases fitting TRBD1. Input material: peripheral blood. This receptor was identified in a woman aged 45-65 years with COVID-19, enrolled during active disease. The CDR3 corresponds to CASSHGGQGPTGELFF. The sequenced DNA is TGTGCCAGCAGCCACGGGGGACAGGGCCCCACCGGGGAGCTGTTTTTT.